One T cell receptor (beta chain) is described in this entry. Germline-derived CDR1 and CDR2 are SGHRS and YFSETQ. V dropped 4 bases and J dropped 7; count of bases not matched to a gene: 11. CDR3 length equals 15 residues. The data originate from a study of cytomegalovirus exposure and HLA in healthy donors. 13 Jbeta primers and 60 Vbeta primers were used for the PCR. The protocol was immunoSEQ multiplex PCR, while the TCRdb copy is restricted to in-frame clones and leaves out a portion. The sample lists roughly 220,000 clones; 70% were seen once. Source material: PBMCs. The TCR comes from a man aged 35-49 years in good health and CMV-seropositive. The chain is built from TRBV5-1 and TRBJ1-2; 9 nucleotides match TRBD1. The CDR3 DNA is TGCGCCAGCAGCCCCGGGACAGGGATTAAGGGTGGCTACACCTTC. It yields the protein CASSPGTGIKGGYTF.